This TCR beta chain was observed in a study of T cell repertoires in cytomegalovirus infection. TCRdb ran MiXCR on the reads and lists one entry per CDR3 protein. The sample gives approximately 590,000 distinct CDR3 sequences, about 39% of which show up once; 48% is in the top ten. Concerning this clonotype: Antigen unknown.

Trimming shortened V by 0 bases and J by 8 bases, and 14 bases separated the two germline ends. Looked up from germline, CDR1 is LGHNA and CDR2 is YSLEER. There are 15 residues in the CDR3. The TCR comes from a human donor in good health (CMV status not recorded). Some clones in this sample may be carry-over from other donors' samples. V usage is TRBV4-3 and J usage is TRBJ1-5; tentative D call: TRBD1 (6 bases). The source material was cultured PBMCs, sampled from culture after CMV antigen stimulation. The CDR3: CASSQDTGAGEPQHF. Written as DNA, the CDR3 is TGCGCCAGCAGCCAAGATACGGGGGCCGGAGAGCCCCAGCATTTT.